Listed below are T cell receptor beta chains from one sample, sequenced in a study of blood T cell repertoires in COVID-19. Some clones are missing from TCRdb's copy, which holds only in-frame ones; the method was immunoSEQ multiplex PCR. The sample holds under 300,000 clones, roughly 87% seen once. The sample taken for sequencing was PBMCs or T cells enriched from blood (not recorded which). All receptors come from a woman under 40 with acute COVID-19. CDR3s include the opening cysteine and the closing phenylalanine or tryptophan. The D gene is left open where the match is weak. The size entry is marked missing in some rows and otherwise reads once, few, many or a size class.

j_call clone_size v_call d_call cdr3_aa cdr3_nt
TRBJ2-2 . TRBV28 . CASISQGRAGELFF TGTGCCAGCATCTCTCAGGGGCGGGCCGGGGAGCTGTTTTTT
TRBJ1-2 . TRBV19 TRBD1 CASSLAGGYGYTF TGTGCCAGTAGTTTGGCAGGGGGCTATGGCTACACCTTC
TRBJ1-1 . TRBV7-2 . CASSPVAGRAEAFF TGTGCCAGCAGCCCCGTGGCGGGGAGAGCTGAAGCTTTCTTT
TRBJ2-7 . TRBV28 . CASSSLSYEQYF TGTGCCAGCAGTTCCCTCTCCTACGAGCAGTACTTC
TRBJ1-5 . TRBV2 . CASRLGGLSNQPQHF TGTGCCAGCAGGCTGGGGGGACTTAGCAATCAGCCCCAGCATTTT
TRBJ2-1 . TRBV24-1 . CATSDPKGAGDEQFF TGTGCCACCAGTGACCCCAAGGGCGCCGGGGATGAGCAGTTCTTC
TRBJ2-3 . TRBV28 TRBD2 CASSPSGGGTDTQYF TGTGCCAGCAGTCCATCGGGAGGAGGCACAGATACGCAGTATTTT
TRBJ1-1 . TRBV28 TRBD1 CASSPTPGDSTEAFF TGTGCCAGCAGTCCCACCCCAGGGGACAGCACTGAAGCTTTCTTT
TRBJ2-2 . TRBV19 . CASTIWGLDGELFF TGTGCCAGTACTATCTGGGGGCTCGACGGGGAGCTGTTTTTT
TRBJ2-3 . TRBV5-1 TRBD2 CASSYEAGGGTDTQYF TGCGCCAGCAGCTACGAAGCGGGAGGGGGCACAGATACGCAGTATTTT
TRBJ1-1 . TRBV4-1 . CASSQGFSGRTEAFF TGCGCCAGCAGCCAAGGATTTTCAGGGAGGACTGAAGCTTTCTTT
TRBJ1-3 . TRBV7-6 . CASSNKVRGASGNTIYF TGTGCCAGCAGTAACAAGGTTCGGGGAGCCTCTGGAAACACCATATATTTT
TRBJ1-6 . TRBV7-9 . CASSLRQGDTLGYSPLHF TGTGCCAGCAGCTTACGTCAGGGTGATACCCTTGGCTATTCACCCCTCCACTTT
TRBJ2-7 few TRBV3-1/TRBV3-2 TRBD1 CASSHRTGKEYEQYF TGTGCCAGCAGCCATCGGACAGGGAAGGAGTACGAGCAGTACTTC
TRBJ2-1 . TRBV25-1 . CASSESSSPSNEQFF TGTGCCAGCAGTGAATCTTCCTCTCCCTCCAATGAGCAGTTCTTC
TRBJ2-1 . TRBV3-1/TRBV3-2 TRBD2 CASSQGTSGSKCSYNEQFF TGTGCCAGCAGCCAAGGGACTAGCGGGAGTAAGTGCTCCTACAATGAGCAGTTCTTC
TRBJ2-7 . TRBV28 . CASSLAGGIYEQYF TGTGCCAGCAGTTTGGCGGGCGGAATTTACGAGCAGTACTTC
TRBJ2-1 . TRBV5-1 TRBD2 CASSLAAGGLRNEQFF TGCGCCAGCAGCTTGGCTGCGGGAGGTTTACGCAATGAGCAGTTCTTC
TRBJ2-4 . TRBV2 . CASRIEDIQYF TGTGCCAGCAGAATCGAGGACATTCAGTACTTC
TRBJ1-2 . TRBV18 . CASSPNRPYGYTF TGTGCCAGCTCACCCAACAGGCCCTATGGCTACACCTTC
TRBJ2-4 . TRBV6-5 . CASSYSRARVENIQYF TGTGCCAGCAGTTACTCTAGAGCGCGGGTAGAAAACATTCAGTACTTC
TRBJ1-5 . TRBV5-4 . CASSLGSGPQHF TGTGCCAGCAGCTTAGGTTCAGGTCCCCAGCATTTT
TRBJ1-5 . TRBV28 . CASSPQAESNQPQHF TGTGCCAGCAGTCCCCAGGCAGAATCAAACCAGCCCCAGCATTTT
TRBJ2-5 . TRBV2 . CASRKGGLAQETQYF TGTGCCAGCAGAAAAGGGGGTCTAGCACAAGAGACCCAGTACTTC
TRBJ2-5 . TRBV5-6 TRBD1 CASSLSGTAQETQYF TGTGCCAGCAGCTTATCCGGGACAGCACAAGAGACCCAGTACTTC
TRBJ1-1 . TRBV7-2 . CASSRTTGFNTEAFF TGTGCCAGCAGCCGCACCACAGGGTTTAACACTGAAGCTTTCTTT
TRBJ1-1 . TRBV18 . CASSGQPSMVNTEAFF TGTGCCAGCTCGGGCCAGCCCTCGATGGTGAACACTGAAGCTTTCTTT